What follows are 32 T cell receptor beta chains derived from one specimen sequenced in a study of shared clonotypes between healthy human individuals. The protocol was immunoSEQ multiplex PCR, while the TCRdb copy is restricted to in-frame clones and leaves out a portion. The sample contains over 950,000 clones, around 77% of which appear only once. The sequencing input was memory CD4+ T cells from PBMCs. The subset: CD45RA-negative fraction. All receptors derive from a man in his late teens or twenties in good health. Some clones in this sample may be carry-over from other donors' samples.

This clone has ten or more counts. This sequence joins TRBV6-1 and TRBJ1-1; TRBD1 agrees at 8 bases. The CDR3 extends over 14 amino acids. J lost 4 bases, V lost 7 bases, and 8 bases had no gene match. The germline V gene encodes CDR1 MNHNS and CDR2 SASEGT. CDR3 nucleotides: TGTGCCAGCATATTCACAGGGGGGGGCACTGAAGCTTTCTTT. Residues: CASIFTGGGTEAFF.

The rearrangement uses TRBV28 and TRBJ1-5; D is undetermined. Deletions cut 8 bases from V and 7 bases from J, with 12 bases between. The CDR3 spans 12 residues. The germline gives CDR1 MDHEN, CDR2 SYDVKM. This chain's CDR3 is CASSDQEQPQHF. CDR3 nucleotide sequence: TGTGCCAGCTCTGATCAGGAACAGCCCCAGCATTTT.

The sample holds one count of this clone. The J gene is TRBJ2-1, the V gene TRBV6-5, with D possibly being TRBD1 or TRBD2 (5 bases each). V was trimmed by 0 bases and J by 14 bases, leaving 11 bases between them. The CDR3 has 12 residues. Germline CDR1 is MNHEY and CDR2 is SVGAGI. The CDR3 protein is CASSYSPGREFF. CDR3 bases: TGTGCCAGCAGTTACTCTCCGGGACGAGAGTTCTTC.

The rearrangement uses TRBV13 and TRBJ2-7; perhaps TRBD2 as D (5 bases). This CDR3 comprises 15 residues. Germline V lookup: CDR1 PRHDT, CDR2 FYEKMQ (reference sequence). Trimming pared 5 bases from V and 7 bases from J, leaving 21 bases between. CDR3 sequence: CASSPWETGGLEQYF. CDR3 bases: TGTGCCAGCAGCCCCTGGGAGACCGGCGGTTTGGAGCAGTACTTC.

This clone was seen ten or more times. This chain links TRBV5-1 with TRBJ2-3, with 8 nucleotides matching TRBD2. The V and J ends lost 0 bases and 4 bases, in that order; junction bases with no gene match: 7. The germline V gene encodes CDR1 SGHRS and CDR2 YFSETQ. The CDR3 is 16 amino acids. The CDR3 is CASSLAFAAGADTQYF. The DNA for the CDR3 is TGCGCCAGCAGCTTGGCCTTTGCAGCGGGAGCAGATACGCAGTATTTT.

This CDR3 is CASSQGFNTEAFF. In DNA, the CDR3 is TGTGCCAGTAGTCAAGGGTTCAACACTGAAGCTTTCTTT. The V and J genes are TRBV19 and TRBJ1-1; D ambiguous. V lost 5 bases, J lost 2 bases, and 9 bases lay in between. Germline-derived CDR1 and CDR2 are LNHDA and SQIVND (reference sequence). This CDR3 region has 13 residues. The variable domain in full, with the rest retrieved from reference TRBV19 and TRBJ1-1, is DGGITQSPKYLFRKEGQNVTLSCEQNLNHDAMYWYRQDPGQGLRLIYYSQIVNDFQKGDIAEGYSVSREKKESFPLTVTSAQKNPTAFYLCASSQGFNTEAFFGQGTRLTVV.

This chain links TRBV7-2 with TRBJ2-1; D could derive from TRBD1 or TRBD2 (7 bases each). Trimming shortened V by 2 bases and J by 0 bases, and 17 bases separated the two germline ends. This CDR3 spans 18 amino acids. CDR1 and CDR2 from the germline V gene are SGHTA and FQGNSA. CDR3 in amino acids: CASSLYHRGDSSYNEQFF. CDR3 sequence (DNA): TGTGCCAGCAGCTTATACCATCGGGGGGACAGCTCCTACAATGAGCAGTTCTTC.

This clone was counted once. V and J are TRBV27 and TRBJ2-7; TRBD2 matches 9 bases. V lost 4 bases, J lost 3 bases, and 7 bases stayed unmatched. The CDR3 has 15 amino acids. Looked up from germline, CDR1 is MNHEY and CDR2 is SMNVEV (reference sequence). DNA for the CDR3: TGTGCCAGCAGTTCCGGCGGGAGGGCCATCTACGAGCAGTACTTC. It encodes CASSSGGRAIYEQYF.

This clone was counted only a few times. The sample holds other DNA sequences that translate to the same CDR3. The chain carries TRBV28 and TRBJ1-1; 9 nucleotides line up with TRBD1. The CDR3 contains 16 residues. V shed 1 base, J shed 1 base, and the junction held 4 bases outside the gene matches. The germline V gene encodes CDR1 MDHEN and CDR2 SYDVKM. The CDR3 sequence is CASSLLPGQGNTEAFF. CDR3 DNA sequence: TGTGCCAGCAGTTTATTGCCGGGACAGGGGAACACTGAAGCTTTCTTT.

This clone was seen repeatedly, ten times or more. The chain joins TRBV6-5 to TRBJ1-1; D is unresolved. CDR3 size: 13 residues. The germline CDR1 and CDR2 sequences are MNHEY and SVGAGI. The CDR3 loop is CTSGPRSYTEAFF. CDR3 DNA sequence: TGTACTTCAGGCCCGCGAAGCTACACTGAAGCTTTCTTT.

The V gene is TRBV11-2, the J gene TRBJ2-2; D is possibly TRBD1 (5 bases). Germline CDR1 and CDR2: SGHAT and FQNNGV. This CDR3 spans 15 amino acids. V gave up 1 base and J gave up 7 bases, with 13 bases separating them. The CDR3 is CASSLVSGMDGELFF. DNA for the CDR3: TGTGCCAGCAGCTTAGTATCAGGGATGGACGGGGAGCTGTTTTTT.

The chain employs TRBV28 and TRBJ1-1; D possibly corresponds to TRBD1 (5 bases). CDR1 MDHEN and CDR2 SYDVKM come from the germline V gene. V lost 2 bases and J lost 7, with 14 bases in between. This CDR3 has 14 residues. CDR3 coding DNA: TGTGCCAGCAGTTTAACTTTCGGGCAGGGTGAAGCTTTCTTT. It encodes CASSLTFGQGEAFF.

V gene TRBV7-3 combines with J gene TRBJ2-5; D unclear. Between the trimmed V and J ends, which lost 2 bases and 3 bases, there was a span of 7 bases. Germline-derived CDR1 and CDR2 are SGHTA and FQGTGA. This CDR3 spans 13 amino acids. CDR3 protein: CASSLGWEETQYF. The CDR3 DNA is TGTGCCAGCAGCTTAGGGTGGGAAGAGACCCAGTACTTC.

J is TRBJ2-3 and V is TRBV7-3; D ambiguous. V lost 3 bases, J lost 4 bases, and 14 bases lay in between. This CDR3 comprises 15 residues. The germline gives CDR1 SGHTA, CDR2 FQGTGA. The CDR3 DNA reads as TGTGCCAGCAGCTTTCATGTAGAGTCCCCAGATACGCAGTATTTT. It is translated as CASSFHVESPDTQYF.

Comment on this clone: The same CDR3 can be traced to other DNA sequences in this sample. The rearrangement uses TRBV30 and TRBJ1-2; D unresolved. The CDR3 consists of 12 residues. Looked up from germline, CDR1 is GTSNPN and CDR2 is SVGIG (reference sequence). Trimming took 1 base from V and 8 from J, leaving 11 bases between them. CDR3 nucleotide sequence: TGTGCCTGGAGTGCCAGTCTATGGGGCTACACCTTC. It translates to CAWSASLWGYTF.

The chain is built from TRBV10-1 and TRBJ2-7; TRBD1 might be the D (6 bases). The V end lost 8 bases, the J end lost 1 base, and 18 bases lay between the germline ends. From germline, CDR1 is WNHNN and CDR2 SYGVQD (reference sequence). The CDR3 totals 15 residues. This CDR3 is CASPRAGQRSYEQYF. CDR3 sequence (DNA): TGCGCCAGCCCCAGGGCAGGACAGAGATCCTACGAGCAGTACTTC.

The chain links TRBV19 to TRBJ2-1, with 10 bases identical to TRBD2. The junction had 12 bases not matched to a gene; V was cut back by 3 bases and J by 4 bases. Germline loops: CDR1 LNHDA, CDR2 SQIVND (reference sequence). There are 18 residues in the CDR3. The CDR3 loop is CASSIISWLAGEYNEQFF. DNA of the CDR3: TGTGCCAGTAGTATTATCTCGTGGCTAGCGGGAGAGTACAATGAGCAGTTCTTC.

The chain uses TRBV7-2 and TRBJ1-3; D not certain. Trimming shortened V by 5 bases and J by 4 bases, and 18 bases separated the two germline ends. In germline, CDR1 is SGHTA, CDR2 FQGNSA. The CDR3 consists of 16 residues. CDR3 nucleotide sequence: TGTGCCAGCAGCCTAACCCTGACCCTGGTGGGAAACACCATATATTTT. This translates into CASSLTLTLVGNTIYF.

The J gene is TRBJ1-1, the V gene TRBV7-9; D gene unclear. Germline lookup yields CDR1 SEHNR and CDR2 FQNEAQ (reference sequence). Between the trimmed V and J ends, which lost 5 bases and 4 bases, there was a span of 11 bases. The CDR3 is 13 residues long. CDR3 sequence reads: CASSLFEGTEAFF. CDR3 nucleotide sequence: TGTGCCAGCAGCCTATTCGAGGGCACTGAAGCTTTCTTT.

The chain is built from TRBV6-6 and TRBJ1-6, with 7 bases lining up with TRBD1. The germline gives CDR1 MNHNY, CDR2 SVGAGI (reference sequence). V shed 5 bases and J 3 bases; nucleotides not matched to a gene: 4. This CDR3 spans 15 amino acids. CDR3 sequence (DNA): TGTGCCAGCAGTCCGGGGACAGTCTATAATTCACCCCTCCACTTT. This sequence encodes CASSPGTVYNSPLHF.

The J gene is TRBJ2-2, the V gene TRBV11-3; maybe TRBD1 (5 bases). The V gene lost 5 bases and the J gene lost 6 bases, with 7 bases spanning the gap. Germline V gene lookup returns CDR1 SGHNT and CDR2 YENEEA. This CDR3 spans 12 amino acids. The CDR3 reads CASSTQAGELFF. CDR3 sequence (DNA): TGTGCCAGCAGCACACAGGCCGGGGAGCTGTTTTTT. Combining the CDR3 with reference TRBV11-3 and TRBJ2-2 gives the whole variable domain EAGVVQSPRYKIIEKKQPVAFWCNPISGHNTLYWYLQNLGQGPELLIRYENEEAVDDSQLPKDRFSAERLKGVDSTLKIQPAELGDSAVYLCASSTQAGELFFGEGSRLTVL.

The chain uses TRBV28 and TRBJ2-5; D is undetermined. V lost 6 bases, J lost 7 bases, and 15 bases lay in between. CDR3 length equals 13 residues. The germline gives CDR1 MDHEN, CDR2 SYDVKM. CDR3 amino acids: CASRPTLLPTQYF. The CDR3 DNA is TGTGCCAGCAGACCCACCCTCCTCCCGACCCAGTACTTC.

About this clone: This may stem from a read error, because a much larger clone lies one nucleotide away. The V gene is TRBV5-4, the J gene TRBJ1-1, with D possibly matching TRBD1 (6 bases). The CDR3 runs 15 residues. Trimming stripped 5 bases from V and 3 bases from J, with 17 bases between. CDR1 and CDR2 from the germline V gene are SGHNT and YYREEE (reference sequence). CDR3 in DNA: TGTGCCAGCAGGCTACGGACACAGGGAGACACTGAAGCTTTCTTT. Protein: CASRLRTQGDTEAFF.

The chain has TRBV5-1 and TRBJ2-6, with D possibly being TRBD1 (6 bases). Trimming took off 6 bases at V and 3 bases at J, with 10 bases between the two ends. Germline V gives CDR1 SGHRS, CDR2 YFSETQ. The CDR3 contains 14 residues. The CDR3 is CASIEGDGANVLTF. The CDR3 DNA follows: TGCGCCAGCATTGAGGGGGATGGGGCCAACGTCCTGACTTTC.

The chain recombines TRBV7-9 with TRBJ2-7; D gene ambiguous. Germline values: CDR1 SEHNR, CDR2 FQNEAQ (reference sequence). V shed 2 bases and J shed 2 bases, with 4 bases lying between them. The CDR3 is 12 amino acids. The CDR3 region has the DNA TGTGCCAGCAGCTTAAACACCTACGAGCAGTACTTC. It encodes CASSLNTYEQYF. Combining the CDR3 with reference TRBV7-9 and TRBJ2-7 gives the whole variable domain DTGVSQNPRHKITKRGQNVTFRCDPISEHNRLYWYRQTLGQGPEFLTYFQNEAQLEKSRLLSDRFSAERPKGSFSTLEIQRTEQGDSAMYLCASSLNTYEQYFGPGTRLTVT.

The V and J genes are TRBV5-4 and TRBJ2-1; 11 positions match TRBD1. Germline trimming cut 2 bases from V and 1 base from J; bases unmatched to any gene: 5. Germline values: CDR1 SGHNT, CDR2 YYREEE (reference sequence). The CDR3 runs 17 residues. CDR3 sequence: CASSFRTGGSSYNEQFF. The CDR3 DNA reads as TGTGCCAGCAGCTTTAGGACAGGGGGCAGTTCCTACAATGAGCAGTTCTTC. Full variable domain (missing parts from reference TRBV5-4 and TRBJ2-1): ETGVTQSPTHLIKTRGQQVTLRCSSQSGHNTVSWYQQALGQGPQFIFQYYREEENGRGNFPPRFSGLQFPNYSSELNVNALELDDSALYLCASSFRTGGSSYNEQFFGPGTRLTVL.

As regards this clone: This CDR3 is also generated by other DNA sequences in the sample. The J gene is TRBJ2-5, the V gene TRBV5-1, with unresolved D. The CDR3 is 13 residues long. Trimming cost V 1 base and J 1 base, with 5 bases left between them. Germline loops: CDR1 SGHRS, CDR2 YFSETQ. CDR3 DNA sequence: TGCGCCAGCAGCTTGAGCCCCCAAGAGACCCAGTACTTC. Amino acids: CASSLSPQETQYF.

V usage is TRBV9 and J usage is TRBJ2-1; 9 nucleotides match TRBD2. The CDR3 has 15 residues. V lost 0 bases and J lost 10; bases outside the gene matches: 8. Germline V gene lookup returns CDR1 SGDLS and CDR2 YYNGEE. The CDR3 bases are TGTGCCAGCAGCGTAGACCCGGCGGCGGGAGGGGAGCAGTTCTTC. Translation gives CASSVDPAAGGEQFF.

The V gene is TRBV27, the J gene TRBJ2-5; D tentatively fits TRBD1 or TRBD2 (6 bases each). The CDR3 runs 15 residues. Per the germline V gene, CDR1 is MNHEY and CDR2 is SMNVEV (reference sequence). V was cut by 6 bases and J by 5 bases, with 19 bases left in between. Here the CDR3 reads CASRPMGGRWETQYF. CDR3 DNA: TGTGCCAGCAGACCTATGGGGGGCAGGTGGGAGACCCAGTACTTC.

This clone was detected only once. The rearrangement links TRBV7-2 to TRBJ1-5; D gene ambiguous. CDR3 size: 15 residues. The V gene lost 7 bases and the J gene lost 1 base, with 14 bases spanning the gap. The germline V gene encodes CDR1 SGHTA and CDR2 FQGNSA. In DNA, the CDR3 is TGTGCCAGCACCCCGGGTCCAGCAAGCAATCAGCCCCAGCATTTT. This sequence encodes CASTPGPASNQPQHF.

Here the CDR3 DNA reads TGCGCCAGCAGCCAAGGAACCCCAGGGGGCTCTGGAAACACCATATATTTT. Translated, it gives CASSQGTPGGSGNTIYF. The genes are TRBV4-3 and TRBJ1-3, with TRBD1 matching 7 bases. This CDR3 has 17 amino acids. The V and J ends lost 1 base and 0 bases, in that order; junction bases with no gene match: 6. Germline CDR1 and CDR2: LGHNA and YSLEER.

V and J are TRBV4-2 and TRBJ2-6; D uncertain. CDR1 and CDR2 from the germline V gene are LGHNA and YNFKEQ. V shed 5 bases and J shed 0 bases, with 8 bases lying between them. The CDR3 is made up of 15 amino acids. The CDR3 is CASSTAGSGANVLTF. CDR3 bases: TGTGCCAGCAGCACCGCAGGCTCTGGGGCCAACGTCCTGACTTTC.